This T cell receptor beta chain is drawn from a study of T cell responses to AZD1222 COVID-19 vaccine. The V end lost 1 base, the J end lost 6 bases, and 8 bases lay between the germline ends. This CDR3 is 13 amino acids long. Germline V gives CDR1 LGHNA, CDR2 YNFKEQ. The table came from immunoSEQ multiplex PCR; TCRdb's copy has only in-frame clones and leaves some out. This sample yields about 270,000 clones, of which 94% are seen a single time; around 0.58% belongs to the top ten. For this clone: Its antigen is currently unknown.

Notes on the study in general: Two AZD1222 doses significantly raised spike-specific TCR breadth and depth over controls. At baseline, seropositivity was found in only a handful of AZD1222 recipients. Donors were largely white British and mainly female; clonal diversity was possibly underestimated.

Sequencing was performed on peripheral blood, taken 28 days after the second AZD1222 dose. The clonotype was recovered from an adult who received the AZD1222 COVID-19 vaccine. The V gene is TRBV4-2, the J gene TRBJ2-3, with no clear D. The CDR3 sequence is CASSQVLTDTQYF. The CDR3 DNA follows: TGTGCCAGCAGCCAAGTCCTCACGGATACGCAGTATTTT.